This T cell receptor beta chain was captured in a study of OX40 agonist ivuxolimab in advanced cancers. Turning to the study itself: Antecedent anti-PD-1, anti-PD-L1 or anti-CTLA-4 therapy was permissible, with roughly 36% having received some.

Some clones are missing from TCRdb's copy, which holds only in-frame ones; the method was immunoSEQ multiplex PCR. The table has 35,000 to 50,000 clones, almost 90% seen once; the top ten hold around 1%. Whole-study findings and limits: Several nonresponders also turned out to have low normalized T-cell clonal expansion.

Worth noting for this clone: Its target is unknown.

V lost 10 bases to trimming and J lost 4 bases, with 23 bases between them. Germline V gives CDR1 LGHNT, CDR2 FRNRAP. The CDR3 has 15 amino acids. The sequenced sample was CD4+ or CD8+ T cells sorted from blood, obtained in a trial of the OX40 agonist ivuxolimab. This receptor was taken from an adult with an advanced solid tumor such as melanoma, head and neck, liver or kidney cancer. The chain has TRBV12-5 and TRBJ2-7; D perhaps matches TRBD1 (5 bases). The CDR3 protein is CANLVSLRDWYEQYF. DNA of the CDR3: TGTGCTAACTTGGTTTCTCTCAGGGATTGGTACGAGCAGTACTTC.